Listed here are 17 T cell receptor beta chains from one sample, sequenced in a study of blood T cell repertoires in COVID-19. Sequenced by immunoSEQ multiplex PCR; TCRdb stores in-frame clones only, minus some. The sample has over 150,000 clones, about 85% seen once; the top ten hold 6.2%. The sequencing sample was made of PBMCs or T cells enriched from blood (not recorded which). These receptors all stem from a man aged 35-49 years who had recovered from COVID-19.

Remarks on this clone: The same CDR3 also results from other DNA sequences found in this sample. The chain carries TRBV4-2 and TRBJ1-1; D is ambiguous. The CDR3 is made up of 13 amino acids. Looked up from germline, CDR1 is LGHNA and CDR2 is YNFKEQ. Between the trimmed V and J ends, which lost 3 bases and 1 base, there was a span of 6 bases. The CDR3 DNA sequence: TGTGCCAGCAGCCAGGGCCAGAACACTGAAGCTTTCTTT. Its translation: CASSQGQNTEAFF.

The J gene is TRBJ2-5, the V gene TRBV3-1 (or the pseudogene TRBV3-2); D call uncertain. The CDR3 contains 11 residues. CDR1 is LGHDT and CDR2 is YNNKEL in the germline V gene (reference sequence). V was clipped by 3 bases and J by 4 bases, with 3 bases between them. The CDR3 region has the DNA TGTGCCAGCAGCCAGAGAGAGACCCAGTACTTC. Protein sequence: CASSQRETQYF.

The genes are TRBV10-1 and TRBJ2-7; TRBD2 is a possible D gene (5 bases). This CDR3 region has 13 residues. V gave up 4 bases and J gave up 3 bases, with 10 bases separating them. Germline lookup yields CDR1 WNHNN and CDR2 SYGVQD (reference sequence). The DNA for the CDR3 is TGCGCCAGCAGTGGTGAGGGTCTCTACGAGCAGTACTTC. Its protein is CASSGEGLYEQYF.

The chain has TRBV21-1 and TRBJ1-2. TRBV21-1 has pseudogene status. The CDR3 length is 11 residues. The CDR3 region is CAGKRVYGYTF. In nucleotides, the CDR3 is TGTGCCGGAAAGCGGGTTTATGGCTACACCTTC.

The chain employs TRBV19 and TRBJ1-4; D unresolved. Germline V gene sequence: CDR1 LNHDA, CDR2 SQIVND (reference sequence). Trimming stripped 6 bases from V and 0 bases from J, with 5 bases between. This CDR3 spans 13 amino acids. This CDR3 is CASSQATNEKLFF. The CDR3 coding sequence is TGTGCCAGTAGCCAGGCAACTAATGAAAAACTGTTTTTT.

The chain joins TRBV5-4 to TRBJ1-2, with D uncertain. Germline CDR1 is SGHNT and CDR2 is YYREEE (reference sequence). Trimming removed 2 bases from V and 7 bases from J, with 15 bases in between. This CDR3 is 14 amino acids long. CDR3 DNA: TGTGCCAGCAGCTTAGAACTCCGTTCAGGTGGCTACACCTTC. Translation gives CASSLELRSGGYTF.

This chain joins TRBV19 and TRBJ2-2; D might be TRBD2 (6 bases). This CDR3 region has 17 residues. V lost 7 bases and J 0 bases, leaving 18 bases between the germline ends. Germline values: CDR1 LNHDA, CDR2 SQIVND (reference sequence). The CDR3 coding sequence is TGTGCCAGTAACATATGGAGGGAGCGACCGAACACCGGGGAGCTGTTTTTT. Amino acid sequence: CASNIWRERPNTGELFF.

The V call is TRBV4-1, the J call TRBJ1-4; D remains unclear. Germline CDR1 is MGHRA and CDR2 is YSYEKL. The CDR3 has 16 residues. Deletions cut 1 base from V and 3 bases from J, with 12 bases between. The CDR3 region has the DNA TGCGCCAGCAGCCAAGGACGAGGAGGAGCTAATGAAAAACTGTTTTTT. The encoded protein is CASSQGRGGANEKLFF.

This chain joins TRBV2 and TRBJ1-6, with TRBD1 identical over 11 bases. The CDR3 is 15 residues long. The germline V gene has CDR1 SNHLY and CDR2 FYNNEI. The J segment lost 7 bases and the V segment lost 7 bases, leaving 6 bases of the junction unmatched. In DNA, the CDR3 is TGTGCCAGCACTCGGGACAGGGGGTCGAATTCACCCCTCCACTTT. It yields the protein CASTRDRGSNSPLHF.

The chain recombines TRBV19 with TRBJ2-7; 8 bases are a match to TRBD1. This CDR3 spans 16 amino acids. In germline, CDR1 is LNHDA, CDR2 SQIVND (reference sequence). J gave up 5 bases and V 0 bases, and 9 bases lay outside the gene matches. CDR3 residues: CASSIEGGTGVNEQYF. In nucleotides, the CDR3 is TGTGCCAGTAGTATAGAAGGGGGGACAGGAGTAAACGAGCAGTACTTC.

The chain employs TRBV11-3 and TRBJ1-4, with 10 bases that match TRBD1. V was pared by 5 bases and J by 7 bases, with 7 bases of the junction left unmatched. Germline CDR1 is SGHNT and CDR2 is YENEEA. CDR3 length: 15 amino acids. CDR3 nucleotide sequence: TGTGCCAGCAGCCGACCGGGACAGGGGACTGAAAAACTGTTTTTT. Translated, it gives CASSRPGQGTEKLFF.

The chain couples TRBV29-1 to TRBJ1-2, with TRBD1 identical over 7 bases. CDR1 and CDR2 (germline): SQVTM, ANQGSEA. V lost 1 base and J lost 7; bases outside the gene matches: 3. The CDR3 sequence is 12 residues long. The DNA for the CDR3 is TGCAGCGTTGAAGGCCAGGGGGGTGGCTACACCTTC. It yields the protein CSVEGQGGGYTF.

This rearrangement joins TRBV30 to TRBJ1-6; D is possibly TRBD1 (6 bases). The germline CDR1 and CDR2 sequences are GTSNPN and SVGIG (reference sequence). CDR3 length: 13 amino acids. The germline V and J ends were trimmed by 5 bases and 6 bases, with 11 bases remaining between them. The CDR3: CAWGEQGNSPLHF. DNA of the CDR3: TGTGCCTGGGGGGAACAGGGTAATTCACCCCTCCACTTT.

The rearrangement links TRBV18 to TRBJ1-6, with D tentatively TRBD1 (5 bases). V was shortened by 6 bases and J by 7 bases, with 19 bases between the two germline ends. Germline lookup yields CDR1 KGHSH and CDR2 LQKENI. The CDR3 runs 16 residues. CDR3 residues: CASSRNVDRGNSPLHF. CDR3 in DNA: TGTGCCAGCTCCCGCAACGTAGACAGAGGAAATTCACCCCTCCACTTT. Drawing the rest from reference TRBV18 and TRBJ1-6, the complete variable domain is NAGVMQNPRHLVRRRGQEARLRCSPMKGHSHVYWYRQLPEEGLKFMVYLQKENIIDESGMPKERFSAEFPKEGPSILRIQQVVRGDSAAYFCASSRNVDRGNSPLHFGNGTRLTVT.

This chain links TRBV9 with TRBJ1-1; 7 bases align to TRBD1. V lost 4 bases and J lost 1; bases outside the gene matches: 10. Looked up from germline, CDR1 is SGDLS and CDR2 is YYNGEE. CDR3 length: 16 amino acids. The CDR3, as DNA: TGTGCCAGCAGCCATGACAGGGAATTAAAGAACACTGAAGCTTTCTTT. This gives the protein CASSHDRELKNTEAFF.

Comment on this clone: Other DNA sequences within the sample encode an identical CDR3. The gene calls are TRBV9 and TRBJ1-1; 7 bases map to TRBD1. With V trimmed by 1 base and J by 0 bases, 0 bases remained unmatched. This CDR3 contains 14 residues. Per germline, CDR1 SGDLS and CDR2 YYNGEE. CDR3 in amino acids: CASSVTGVNTEAFF. CDR3 in DNA: TGTGCCAGCAGCGTAACAGGGGTGAACACTGAAGCTTTCTTT.

V gene TRBV11-3 combines with J gene TRBJ1-4; possibly TRBD1 for D (6 bases). From germline, CDR1 is SGHNT and CDR2 YENEEA. The germline V and J ends were trimmed by 5 bases and 0 bases, with 10 bases remaining between them. The CDR3 has 15 residues. The CDR3 loop reads CASSPRGATNEKLFF. The CDR3 nucleotides read TGTGCCAGCAGCCCCAGGGGTGCAACTAATGAAAAACTGTTTTTT.